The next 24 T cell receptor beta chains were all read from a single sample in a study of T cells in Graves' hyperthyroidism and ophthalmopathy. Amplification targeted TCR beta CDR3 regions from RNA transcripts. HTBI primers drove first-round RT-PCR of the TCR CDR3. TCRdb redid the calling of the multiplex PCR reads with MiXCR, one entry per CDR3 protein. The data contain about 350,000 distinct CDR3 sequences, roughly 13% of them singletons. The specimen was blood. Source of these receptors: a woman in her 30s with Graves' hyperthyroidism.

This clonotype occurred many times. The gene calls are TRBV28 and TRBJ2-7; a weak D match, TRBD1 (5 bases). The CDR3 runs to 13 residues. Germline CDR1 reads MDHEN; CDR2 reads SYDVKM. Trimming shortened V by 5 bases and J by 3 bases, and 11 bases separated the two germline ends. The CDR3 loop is CASSPQVLYEQYF. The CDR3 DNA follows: TGTGCCAGCAGTCCACAGGTTCTCTACGAGCAGTACTTC.

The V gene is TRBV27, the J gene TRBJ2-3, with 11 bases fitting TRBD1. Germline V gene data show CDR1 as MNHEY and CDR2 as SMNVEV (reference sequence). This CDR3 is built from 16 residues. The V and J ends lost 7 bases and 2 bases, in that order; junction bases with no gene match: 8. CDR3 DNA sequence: TGTGCCAGCACCCGGACAGGGGGCCTGAACACAGATACGCAGTATTTT. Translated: CASTRTGGLNTDTQYF.

The CDR3 DNA reads as TGCGCCAGCAGCTCCAGACTAGCGGGAAGGAATGAGCAGTTCTTC. Its translation: CASSSRLAGRNEQFF. The rearrangement joins TRBV5-1 to TRBJ2-1, with 11 positions matching TRBD2. CDR3 length: 15 residues. V shed 3 bases, J shed 7 bases, and the junction held 6 bases outside the gene matches. The germline CDR1 and CDR2 sequences are SGHRS and YFSETQ.

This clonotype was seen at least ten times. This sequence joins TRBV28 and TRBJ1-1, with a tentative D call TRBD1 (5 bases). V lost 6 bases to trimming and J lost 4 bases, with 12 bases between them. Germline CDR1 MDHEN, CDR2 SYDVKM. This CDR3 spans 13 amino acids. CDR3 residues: CASSRDWGTEAFF. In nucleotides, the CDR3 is TGTGCCAGCAGCCGGGACTGGGGCACTGAAGCTTTCTTT. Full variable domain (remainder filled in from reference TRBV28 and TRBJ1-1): DVKVTQSSRYLVKRTGEKVFLECVQDMDHENMFWYRQDPGLGLRLIYFSYDVKMKEKGDIPEGYSVSREKKERFSLILESASTNQTSMYLCASSRDWGTEAFFGQGTRLTVV.

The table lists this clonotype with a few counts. For the CDR3, the DNA is TGTGCCAGCAGCCAGGAAAGCGGGGAGTACGAGCAGTACTTC. It is translated as CASSQESGEYEQYF. This chain uses TRBV3-1 with TRBJ2-7; TRBD2 matches at 7 bases. Per the germline V gene, CDR1 is LGHDT and CDR2 is YNNKEL (reference sequence). The V and J ends lost 3 bases and 4 bases, in that order; junction bases with no gene match: 6. The CDR3 runs 14 residues.

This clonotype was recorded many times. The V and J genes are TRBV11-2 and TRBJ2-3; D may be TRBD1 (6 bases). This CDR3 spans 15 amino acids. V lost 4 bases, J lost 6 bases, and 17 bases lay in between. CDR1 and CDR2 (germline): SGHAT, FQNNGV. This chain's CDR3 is CASSSGFQGHDTQYF. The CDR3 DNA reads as TGTGCCAGCAGCTCTGGGTTCCAGGGGCACGATACGCAGTATTTT. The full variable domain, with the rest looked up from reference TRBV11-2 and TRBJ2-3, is EAGVAQSPRYKIIEKRQSVAFWCNPISGHATLYWYQQILGQGPKLLIQFQNNGVVDDSQLPKDRFSAERLKGVDSTLKIQPAKLEDSAVYLCASSSGFQGHDTQYFGPGTRLTVL.

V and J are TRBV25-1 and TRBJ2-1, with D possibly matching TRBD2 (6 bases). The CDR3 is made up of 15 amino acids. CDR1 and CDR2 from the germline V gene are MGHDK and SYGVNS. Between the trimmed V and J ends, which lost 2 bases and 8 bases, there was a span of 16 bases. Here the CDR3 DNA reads TGTGCCAGCAGTGAACCCGGGAGAAGGGGTGATGAGCAGTTCTTC. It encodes CASSEPGRRGDEQFF.

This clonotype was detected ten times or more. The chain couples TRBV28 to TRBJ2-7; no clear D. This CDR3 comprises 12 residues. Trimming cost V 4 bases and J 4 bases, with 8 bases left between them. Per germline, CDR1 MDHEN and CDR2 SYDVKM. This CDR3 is CASSSTTYEQYF. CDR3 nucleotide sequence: TGTGCCAGCAGTTCCACGACATACGAGCAGTACTTC.

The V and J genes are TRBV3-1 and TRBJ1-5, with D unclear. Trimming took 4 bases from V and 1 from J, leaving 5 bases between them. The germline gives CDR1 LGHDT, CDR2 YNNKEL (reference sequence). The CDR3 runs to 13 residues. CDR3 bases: TGTGCCAGCAGCCCGATGAGCAATCAGCCCCAGCATTTT. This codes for CASSPMSNQPQHF.

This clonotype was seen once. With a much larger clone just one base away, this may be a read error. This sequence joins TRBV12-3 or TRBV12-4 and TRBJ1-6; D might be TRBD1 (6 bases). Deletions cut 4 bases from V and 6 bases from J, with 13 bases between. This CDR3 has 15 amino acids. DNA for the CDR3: TGTGCCAGCAGTTCCCGGACAGCCTCTAATTCACCCCTCCACTTT. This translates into CASSSRTASNSPLHF.

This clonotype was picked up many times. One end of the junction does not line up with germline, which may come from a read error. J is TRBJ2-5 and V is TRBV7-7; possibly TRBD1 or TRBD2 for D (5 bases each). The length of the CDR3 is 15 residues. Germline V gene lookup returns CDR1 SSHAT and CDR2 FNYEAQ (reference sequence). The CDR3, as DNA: TGTGCTAGCAGCTCTTCAACCCGGGACGAAGAGACCCAGTACTTC. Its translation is CASSSSTRDEETQYF.

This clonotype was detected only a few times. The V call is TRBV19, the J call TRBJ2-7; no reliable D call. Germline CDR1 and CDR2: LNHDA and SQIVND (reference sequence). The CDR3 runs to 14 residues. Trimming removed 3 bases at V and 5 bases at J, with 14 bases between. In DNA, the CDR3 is TGTGCCAGTAGTATTGCGGACCTCTGGGACGAGCAGTACTTC. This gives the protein CASSIADLWDEQYF.

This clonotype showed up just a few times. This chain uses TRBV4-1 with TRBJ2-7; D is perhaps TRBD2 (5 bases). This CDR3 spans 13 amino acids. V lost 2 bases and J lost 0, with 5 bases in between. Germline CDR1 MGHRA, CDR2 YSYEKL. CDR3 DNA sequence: TGCGCCAGCAGCCAAACTAGCTCCTACGAGCAGTACTTC. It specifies CASSQTSSYEQYF.

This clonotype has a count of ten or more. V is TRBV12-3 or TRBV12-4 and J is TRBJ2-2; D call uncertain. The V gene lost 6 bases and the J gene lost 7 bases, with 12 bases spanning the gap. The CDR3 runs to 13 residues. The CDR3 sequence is CASRQTGSGELFF. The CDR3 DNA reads TGTGCCAGCAGGCAGACTGGTAGCGGGGAGCTGTTTTTT.

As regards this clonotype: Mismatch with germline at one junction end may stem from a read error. DNA of the CDR3: TGTGCCTGGACTAGCCAAAGCGCAGAGACGCAGTATTTT. Its translation: CAWTSQSAETQYF. V and J are TRBV30 and TRBJ2-3; D is perhaps TRBD2 (5 bases). This CDR3 is 13 amino acids long. In germline, CDR1 is GTSNPN, CDR2 SVGIG (reference sequence).

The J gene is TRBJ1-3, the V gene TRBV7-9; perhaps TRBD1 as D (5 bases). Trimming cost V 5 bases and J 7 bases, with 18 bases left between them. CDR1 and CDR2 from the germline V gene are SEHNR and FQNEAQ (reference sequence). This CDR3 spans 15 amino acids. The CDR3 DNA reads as TGTGCCAGCAGCGTATACCGGGACGTCTACAACACCATATATTTT. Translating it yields CASSVYRDVYNTIYF. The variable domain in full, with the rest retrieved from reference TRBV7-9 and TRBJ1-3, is DTGVSQNPRHKITKRGQNVTFRCDPISEHNRLYWYRQTLGQGPEFLTYFQNEAQLEKSRLLSDRFSAERPKGSFSTLEIQRTEQGDSAMYLCASSVYRDVYNTIYFGEGSWLTVV.

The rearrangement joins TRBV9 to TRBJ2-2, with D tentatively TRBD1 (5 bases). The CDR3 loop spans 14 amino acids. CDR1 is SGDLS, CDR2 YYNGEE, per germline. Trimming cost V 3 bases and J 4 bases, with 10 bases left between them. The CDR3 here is CASSGAGITGELFF. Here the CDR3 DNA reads TGTGCCAGCAGCGGGGCAGGGATCACCGGGGAGCTGTTTTTT.

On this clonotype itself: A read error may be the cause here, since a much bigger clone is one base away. The CDR3 protein is CASSSSQDRGAGELFF. The CDR3 region has the DNA TGTGCCAGCAGTTCATCTCAGGACAGGGGAGCCGGGGAGCTGTTTTTT. This chain uses TRBV27 with TRBJ2-2, with 9 bases matching TRBD1. The CDR3 totals 16 residues. V was clipped by 4 bases and J by 6 bases; unmatched bases: 9. Germline V gives CDR1 MNHEY, CDR2 SMNVEV (reference sequence).

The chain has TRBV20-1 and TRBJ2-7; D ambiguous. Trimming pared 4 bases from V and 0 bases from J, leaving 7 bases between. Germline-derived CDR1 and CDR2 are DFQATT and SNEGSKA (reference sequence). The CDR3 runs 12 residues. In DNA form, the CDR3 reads TGCAGTGCTAACGAGGACTCCTACGAGCAGTACTTC. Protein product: CSANEDSYEQYF.

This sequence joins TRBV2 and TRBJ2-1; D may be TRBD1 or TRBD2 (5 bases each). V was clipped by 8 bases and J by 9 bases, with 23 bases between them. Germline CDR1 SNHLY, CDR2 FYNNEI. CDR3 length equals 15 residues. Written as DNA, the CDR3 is TGTGCCAGCGCCTCCGGGACGCACTGGTCCGGTGAGCAGTTCTTC. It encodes CASASGTHWSGEQFF.

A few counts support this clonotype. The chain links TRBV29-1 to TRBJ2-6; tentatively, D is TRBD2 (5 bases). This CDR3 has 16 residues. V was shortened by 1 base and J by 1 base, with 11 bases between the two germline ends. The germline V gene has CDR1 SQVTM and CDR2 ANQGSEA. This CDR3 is CSVEGQRTSGANVLTF. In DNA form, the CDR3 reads TGCAGCGTTGAAGGGCAACGGACTTCTGGGGCCAACGTCCTGACTTTC.

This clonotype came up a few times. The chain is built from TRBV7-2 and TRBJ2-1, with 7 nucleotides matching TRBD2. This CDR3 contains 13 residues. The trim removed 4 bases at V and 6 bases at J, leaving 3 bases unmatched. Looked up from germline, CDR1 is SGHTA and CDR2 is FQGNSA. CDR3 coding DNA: TGTGCCAGCAGCTCCGGGAGGTTCAATGAGCAGTTCTTC. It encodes CASSSGRFNEQFF.

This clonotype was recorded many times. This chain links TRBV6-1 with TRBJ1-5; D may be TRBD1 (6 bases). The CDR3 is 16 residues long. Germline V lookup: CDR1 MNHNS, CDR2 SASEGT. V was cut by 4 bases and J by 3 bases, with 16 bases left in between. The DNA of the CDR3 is TGTGCCAGCAGTGCCTCGGGGGGCGCCGACAATCAGCCCCAGCATTTT. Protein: CASSASGGADNQPQHF.

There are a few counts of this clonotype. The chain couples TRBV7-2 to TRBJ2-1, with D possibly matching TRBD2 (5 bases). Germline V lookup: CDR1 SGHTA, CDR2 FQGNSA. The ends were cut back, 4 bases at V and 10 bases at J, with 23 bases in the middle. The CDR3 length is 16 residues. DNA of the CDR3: TGTGCCAGCAGCTCGCCCCGACGGGCTCCGAGAGGGGAGCAGTTCTTC. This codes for CASSSPRRAPRGEQFF.